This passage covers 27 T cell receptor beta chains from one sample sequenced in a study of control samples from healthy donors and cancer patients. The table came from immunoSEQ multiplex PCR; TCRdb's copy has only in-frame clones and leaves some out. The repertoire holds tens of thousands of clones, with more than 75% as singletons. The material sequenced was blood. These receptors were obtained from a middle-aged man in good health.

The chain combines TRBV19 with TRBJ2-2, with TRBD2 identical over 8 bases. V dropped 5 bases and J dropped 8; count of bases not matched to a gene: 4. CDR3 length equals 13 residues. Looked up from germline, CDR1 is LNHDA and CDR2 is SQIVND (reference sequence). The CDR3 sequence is CASSPSGGGELFF. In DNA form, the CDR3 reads TGTGCCAGTAGTCCCTCGGGAGGGGGGGAGCTGTTTTTT.

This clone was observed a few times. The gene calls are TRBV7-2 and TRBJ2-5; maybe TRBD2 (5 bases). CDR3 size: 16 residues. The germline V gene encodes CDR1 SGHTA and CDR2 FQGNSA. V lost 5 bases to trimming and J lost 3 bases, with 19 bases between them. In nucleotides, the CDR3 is TGTGCCAGCAGCCCGACCACCGGAACAGCGGAAGAGACCCAGTACTTC. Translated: CASSPTTGTAEETQYF.

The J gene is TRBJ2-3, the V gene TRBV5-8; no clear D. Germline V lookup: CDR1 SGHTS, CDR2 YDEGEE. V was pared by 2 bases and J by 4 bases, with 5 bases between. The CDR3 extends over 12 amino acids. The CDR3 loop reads CASSFSPDTQYF. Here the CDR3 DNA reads TGTGCCAGCAGCTTCTCTCCAGATACGCAGTATTTT.

The CDR3 reads CAWSAAGGDTQYF. The CDR3 DNA sequence: TGTGCCTGGAGTGCGGCCGGCGGGGATACGCAGTATTTT. The chain is built from TRBV30 and TRBJ2-3; D is possibly TRBD2 (5 bases). V was cut by 1 base and J by 6 bases, with 11 bases left in between. Per the germline V gene, CDR1 is GTSNPN and CDR2 is SVGIG (reference sequence). The CDR3 runs 13 residues.

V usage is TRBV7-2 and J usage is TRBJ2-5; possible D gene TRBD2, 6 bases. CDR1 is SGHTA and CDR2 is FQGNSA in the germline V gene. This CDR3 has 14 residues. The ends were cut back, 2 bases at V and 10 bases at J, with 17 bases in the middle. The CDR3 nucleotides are TGTGCCAGCAGCTTATCGGGGGATCCTGAGGGCCAGTACTTC. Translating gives CASSLSGDPEGQYF. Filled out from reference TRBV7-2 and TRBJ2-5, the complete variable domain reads GAGVSQSPSNKVTEKGKDVELRCDPISGHTALYWYRQSLGQGLEFLIYFQGNSAPDKSGLPSDRFSAERTGGSVSTLTIQRTQQEDSAVYLCASSLSGDPEGQYFGPGTRLLVL.

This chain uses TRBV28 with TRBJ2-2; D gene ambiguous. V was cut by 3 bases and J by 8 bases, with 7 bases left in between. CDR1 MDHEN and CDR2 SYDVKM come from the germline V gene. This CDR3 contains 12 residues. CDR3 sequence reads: CASSLLVGELFF. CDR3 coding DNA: TGTGCCAGCAGTTTGCTGGTTGGGGAGCTGTTTTTT.

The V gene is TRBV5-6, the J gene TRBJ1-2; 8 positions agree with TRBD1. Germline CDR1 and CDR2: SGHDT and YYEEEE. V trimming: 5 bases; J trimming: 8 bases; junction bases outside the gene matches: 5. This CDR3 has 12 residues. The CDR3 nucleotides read TGTGCCAGCAGTTGGGACAGGTCGGGCTACACCTTC. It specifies CASSWDRSGYTF.

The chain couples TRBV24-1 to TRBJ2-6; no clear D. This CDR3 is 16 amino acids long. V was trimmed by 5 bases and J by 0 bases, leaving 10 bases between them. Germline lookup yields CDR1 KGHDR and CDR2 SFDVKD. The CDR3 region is CATSGGTLSGANVLTF. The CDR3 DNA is TGTGCCACCAGTGGAGGAACTCTCTCTGGGGCCAACGTCCTGACTTTC.

DNA for the CDR3: TGTGCCAAAACTGAAACGGGACATTGTGATACGATCGCATACAATGAGCAGTTCTTC. Amino acids: CAKTETGHCDTIAYNEQFF. The chain couples TRBV7-3 to TRBJ2-1, with a weak D call TRBD1 (6 bases). The CDR3 is made up of 19 amino acids. Trimming removed 10 bases from V and 4 bases from J, with 32 bases in between. Germline-derived CDR1 and CDR2 are SGHTA and FQGTGA.

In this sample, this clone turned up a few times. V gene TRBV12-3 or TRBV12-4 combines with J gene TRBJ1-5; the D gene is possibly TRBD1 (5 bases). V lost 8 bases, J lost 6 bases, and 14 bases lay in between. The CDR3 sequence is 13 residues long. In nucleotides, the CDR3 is TGTGCCAGCCGACAAGGGGAGGTTCAGCCCCAGCATTTT. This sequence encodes CASRQGEVQPQHF.

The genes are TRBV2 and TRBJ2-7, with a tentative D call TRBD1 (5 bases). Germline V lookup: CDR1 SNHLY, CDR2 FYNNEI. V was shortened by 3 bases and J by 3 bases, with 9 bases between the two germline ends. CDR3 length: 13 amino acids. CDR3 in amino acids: CASSEARGYEQYF. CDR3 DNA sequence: TGTGCCAGCAGTGAGGCTAGGGGCTACGAGCAGTACTTC.

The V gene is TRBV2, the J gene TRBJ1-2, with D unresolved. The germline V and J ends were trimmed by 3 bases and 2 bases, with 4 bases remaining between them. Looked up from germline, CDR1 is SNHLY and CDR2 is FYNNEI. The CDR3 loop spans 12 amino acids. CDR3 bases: TGTGCCAGCAGTGAGAAGAACTATGGCTACACCTTC. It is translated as CASSEKNYGYTF.

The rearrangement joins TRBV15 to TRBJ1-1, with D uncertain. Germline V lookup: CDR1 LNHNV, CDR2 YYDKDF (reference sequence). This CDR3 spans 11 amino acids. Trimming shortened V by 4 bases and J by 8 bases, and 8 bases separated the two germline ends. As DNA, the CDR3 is TGTGCCACCAGCATCGTCCCAGAAGCTTTCTTT. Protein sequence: CATSIVPEAFF.

This CDR3 reads CASSPGGVGNTIYF. In nucleotides, the CDR3 is TGTGCCAGCAGCCCAGGGGGGGTGGGAAACACCATATATTTT. The V gene is TRBV6-6, the J gene TRBJ1-3, with 7 bases lining up with TRBD1. Germline trimming cut 6 bases from V and 4 bases from J; bases unmatched to any gene: 6. Germline assignment: CDR1 MNHNY and CDR2 SVGAGI (reference sequence). CDR3 length: 14 residues.

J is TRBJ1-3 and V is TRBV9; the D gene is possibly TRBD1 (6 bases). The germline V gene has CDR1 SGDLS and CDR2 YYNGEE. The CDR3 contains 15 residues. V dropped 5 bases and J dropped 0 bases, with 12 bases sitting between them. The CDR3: CASSETGSSGNTIYF. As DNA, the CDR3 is TGTGCCAGCAGTGAAACAGGGAGCTCTGGAAACACCATATATTTT.

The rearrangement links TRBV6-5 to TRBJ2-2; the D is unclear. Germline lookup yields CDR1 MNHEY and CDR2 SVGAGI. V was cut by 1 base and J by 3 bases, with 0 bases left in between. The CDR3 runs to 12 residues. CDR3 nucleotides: TGTGCCAGCAGTTACTACACCGGGGAGCTGTTTTTT. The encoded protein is CASSYYTGELFF.

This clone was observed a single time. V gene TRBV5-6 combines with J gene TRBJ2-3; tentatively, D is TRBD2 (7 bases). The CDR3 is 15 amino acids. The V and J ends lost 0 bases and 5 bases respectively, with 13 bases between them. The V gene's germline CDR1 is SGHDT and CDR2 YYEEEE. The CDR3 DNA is TGTGCCAGCAGCTTGGGACGGGGGGCTGGAGATACGCAGTATTTT. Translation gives CASSLGRGAGDTQYF.

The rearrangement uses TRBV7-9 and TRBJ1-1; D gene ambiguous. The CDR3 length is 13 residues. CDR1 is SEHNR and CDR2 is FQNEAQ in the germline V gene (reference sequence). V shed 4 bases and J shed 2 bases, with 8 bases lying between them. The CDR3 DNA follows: TGTGCCAGCAGCTGGGTCACCAACACTGAAGCTTTCTTT. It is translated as CASSWVTNTEAFF.

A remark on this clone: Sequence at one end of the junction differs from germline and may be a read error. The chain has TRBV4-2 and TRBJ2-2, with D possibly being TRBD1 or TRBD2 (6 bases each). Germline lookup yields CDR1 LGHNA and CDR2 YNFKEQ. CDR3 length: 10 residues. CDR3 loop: CASSPRGPNF. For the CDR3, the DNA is TGTGCCAGCAGCCCCCGGGGGCCTAATTTT.

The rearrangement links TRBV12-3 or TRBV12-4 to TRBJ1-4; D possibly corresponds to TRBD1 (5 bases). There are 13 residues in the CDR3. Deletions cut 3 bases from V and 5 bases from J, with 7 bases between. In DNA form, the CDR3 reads TGTGCCAGCAGTTTGGGACGAAATGAAAAACTGTTTTTT. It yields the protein CASSLGRNEKLFF.

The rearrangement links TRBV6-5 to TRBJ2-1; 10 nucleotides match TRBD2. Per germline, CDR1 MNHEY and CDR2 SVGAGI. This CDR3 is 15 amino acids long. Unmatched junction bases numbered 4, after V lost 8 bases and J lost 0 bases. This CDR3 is CASFGLADSYNEQFF. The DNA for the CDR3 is TGTGCCAGCTTCGGACTAGCGGACTCCTACAATGAGCAGTTCTTC.

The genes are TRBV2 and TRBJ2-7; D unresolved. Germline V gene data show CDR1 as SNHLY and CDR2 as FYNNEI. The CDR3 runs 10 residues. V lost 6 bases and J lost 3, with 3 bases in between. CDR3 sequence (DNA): TGTGCCAGCAGGGACTACGAGCAGTACGTC. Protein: CASRDYEQYV.

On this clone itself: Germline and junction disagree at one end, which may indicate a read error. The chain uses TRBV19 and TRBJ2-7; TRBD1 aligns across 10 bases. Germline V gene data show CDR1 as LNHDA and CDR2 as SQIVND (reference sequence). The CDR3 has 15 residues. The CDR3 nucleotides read TGTGCCAGCAGTAAGGGACAGGGGTCCTCCTACGAGCAGTACTTC. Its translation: CASSKGQGSSYEQYF.

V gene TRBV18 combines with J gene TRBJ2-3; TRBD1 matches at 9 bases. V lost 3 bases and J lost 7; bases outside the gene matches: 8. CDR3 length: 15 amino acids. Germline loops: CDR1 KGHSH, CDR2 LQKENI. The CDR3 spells CASSPGTGSGYTQYF. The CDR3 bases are TGTGCCAGCTCACCCGGGACAGGGTCGGGGTATACGCAGTATTTT. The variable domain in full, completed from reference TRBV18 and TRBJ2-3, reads NAGVMQNPRHLVRRRGQEARLRCSPMKGHSHVYWYRQLPEEGLKFMVYLQKENIIDESGMPKERFSAEFPKEGPSILRIQQVVRGDSAAYFCASSPGTGSGYTQYFGPGTRLTVL.

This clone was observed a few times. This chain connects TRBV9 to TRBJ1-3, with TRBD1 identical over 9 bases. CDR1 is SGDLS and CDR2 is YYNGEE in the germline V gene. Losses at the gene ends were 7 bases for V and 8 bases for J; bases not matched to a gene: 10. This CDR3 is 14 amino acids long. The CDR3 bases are TGTGCCAGCGCCCAGACAGGGGGACTGGACACCATATATTTT. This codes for CASAQTGGLDTIYF.

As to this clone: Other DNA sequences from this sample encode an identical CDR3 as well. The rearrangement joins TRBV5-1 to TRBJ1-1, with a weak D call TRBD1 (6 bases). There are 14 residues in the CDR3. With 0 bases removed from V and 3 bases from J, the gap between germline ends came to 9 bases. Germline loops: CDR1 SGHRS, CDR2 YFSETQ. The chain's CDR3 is CASSLAGGYTEAFF. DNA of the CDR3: TGCGCCAGCAGCTTGGCGGGGGGCTACACTGAAGCTTTCTTT.

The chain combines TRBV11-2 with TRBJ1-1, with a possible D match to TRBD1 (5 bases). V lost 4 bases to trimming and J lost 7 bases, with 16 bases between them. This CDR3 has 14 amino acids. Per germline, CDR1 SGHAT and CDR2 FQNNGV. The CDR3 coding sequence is TGTGCCAGCAGCTCAGGGCCACAGAGGGGTGAAGCTTTCTTT. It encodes CASSSGPQRGEAFF.